This is a list of T cell receptor beta chains from one sample in a study of early T cells in non-severe SARS-CoV-2 infection. TCRdb re-called the 5' RACE reads through MiXCR, storing one row per CDR3 protein. In the table there are around 82,000 distinct CDR3 sequences, roughly 14% of which are singletons. Sequencing was performed on whole blood. The source is an adult who was a healthcare worker with PCR-confirmed SARS-CoV-2 infection or an uninfected control (not recorded which). CDR3s include the opening cysteine and the closing phenylalanine or tryptophan. Each record gives: J gene, V gene, D gene, clone size, CDR3 DNA, CDR3 protein. D genes are given only for firm matches. Size is stated for part of the rows, as once, few or many counts, or as a class when the clone is expanded.

j_call: TRBJ2-3
v_call: TRBV10-3
d_call: TRBD2
clone_size: few
cdr3_nt: TGTGCCATCAGCCTGACTAGCCTCACAGATACGCAGTATTTT
cdr3_aa: CAISLTSLTDTQYF

j_call: TRBJ2-5
v_call: TRBV28
d_call: TRBD1
clone_size: few
cdr3_nt: TGTGCCAGCAGTTTCCAGGGGGATCAAGAGACCCAGTACTTC
cdr3_aa: CASSFQGDQETQYF

j_call: TRBJ1-1
v_call: TRBV5-1
d_call: TRBD1
clone_size: -
cdr3_nt: TGCGCCAGCAGTAACCAGGGGGCCACGAACACTGAAGCTTTCTTT
cdr3_aa: CASSNQGATNTEAFF

j_call: TRBJ2-1
v_call: TRBV20-1
d_call: -
clone_size: once
cdr3_nt: TGCAGTGCTAGAAAATCGGGGGTAGCGAATGAGCAGTTCTTC
cdr3_aa: CSARKSGVANEQFF

j_call: TRBJ1-1
v_call: TRBV5-1
d_call: -
clone_size: -
cdr3_nt: TGCGCCAGCAGACCCGGGGACAACACTGAAGCTTTCTTT
cdr3_aa: CASRPGDNTEAFF

j_call: TRBJ2-3
v_call: TRBV12-3/TRBV12-4
d_call: TRBD2
clone_size: few
cdr3_nt: TGTGCCAGCAGTTTCGCTAGCGGGGGGGCAACAGATACGCAGTATTTT
cdr3_aa: CASSFASGGATDTQYF

j_call: TRBJ2-3
v_call: TRBV5-6
d_call: TRBD1
clone_size: -
cdr3_nt: TGTGCCAGCAGCCCAGGGACAGGGAATACGCAGTATTTT
cdr3_aa: CASSPGTGNTQYF

j_call: TRBJ2-5
v_call: TRBV7-6
d_call: TRBD1
clone_size: few
cdr3_nt: TGTGCCAGCAGCGATTCCGGGACAGTACAAGAGACCCAGTACTTC
cdr3_aa: CASSDSGTVQETQYF

j_call: TRBJ1-2
v_call: TRBV12-3/TRBV12-4
d_call: -
clone_size: many
cdr3_nt: TGTGCCAGCAGTTTCCAGGCAGGGGCCTATGGCTACACCTTC
cdr3_aa: CASSFQAGAYGYTF

j_call: TRBJ2-2
v_call: TRBV20-1
d_call: -
clone_size: many
cdr3_nt: TGCAGTGCCTATCCCCAGGGAGGATATCCCGGGGAGCTGTTTTTT
cdr3_aa: CSAYPQGGYPGELFF

j_call: TRBJ2-1
v_call: TRBV3-1
d_call: -
clone_size: -
cdr3_nt: TGTGCCAGCAGCCACCAACTGGACAGCAGCTCCTACAATGAGCAGTTCTTC
cdr3_aa: CASSHQLDSSSYNEQFF

j_call: TRBJ1-1
v_call: TRBV4-1
d_call: -
clone_size: few
cdr3_nt: TGCGCCAGCTCTAAGGGGCGAATCGCTCTGGAAGCTTTCTTT
cdr3_aa: CASSKGRIALEAFF

j_call: TRBJ2-3
v_call: TRBV5-1
d_call: -
clone_size: few
cdr3_nt: TGCGCCAGCAGCTTGTCCCCAGGGAGCACAGATACGCAGTATTTT
cdr3_aa: CASSLSPGSTDTQYF

j_call: TRBJ2-1
v_call: TRBV6-5
d_call: TRBD2
clone_size: few
cdr3_nt: TGTGCCAGCAGTTACCCCCCAGGGCGGGGGGGCCTCTTACGGTCCTACAATGAGCAGTTCTTC
cdr3_aa: CASSYPPGRGGLLRSYNEQFF

j_call: TRBJ1-2
v_call: TRBV3-1
d_call: -
clone_size: few
cdr3_nt: TGTGCCAGCAGCCAAAATAGGTATGGCTACACCTTC
cdr3_aa: CASSQNRYGYTF

j_call: TRBJ2-5
v_call: TRBV20-1
d_call: TRBD1
clone_size: few
cdr3_nt: TGCAGTGCTAGCCCTATCCCCGGGACAGGGGTGAATTTGTACCAAGAGACCCAGTACTTC
cdr3_aa: CSASPIPGTGVNLYQETQYF

j_call: TRBJ1-4
v_call: TRBV6-6
d_call: -
clone_size: -
cdr3_nt: TGTGCCAGCAGTTACTCGTTTGGGGAAAAACTGTTTTTT
cdr3_aa: CASSYSFGEKLFF

j_call: TRBJ1-1
v_call: TRBV4-1
d_call: -
clone_size: few
cdr3_nt: TGCGCCAGCAGCCCCCTCACGGGGGGAATGACTGAAGCTTTCTTT
cdr3_aa: CASSPLTGGMTEAFF

j_call: TRBJ1-1
v_call: TRBV20-1
d_call: -
clone_size: many
cdr3_nt: TGCAGTGCTAGAGAACTGAGCACTGAAGCTTTCTTT
cdr3_aa: CSARELSTEAFF

j_call: TRBJ1-4
v_call: TRBV11-2
d_call: TRBD1
clone_size: many
cdr3_nt: TGTGCCAGCAGCTTAGGGGACAGGGAAAAACTGTTTTTT
cdr3_aa: CASSLGDREKLFF

j_call: TRBJ1-3
v_call: TRBV3-1
d_call: -
clone_size: many
cdr3_nt: TGTGCCAGCAGCCCTCAGGCGACTGGAAACACCATATATTTT
cdr3_aa: CASSPQATGNTIYF

j_call: TRBJ2-5
v_call: TRBV6-2/TRBV6-3
d_call: -
clone_size: -
cdr3_nt: TGTGCCAGCAGAACTGGACAGAAGCGAAAGGAGACCCAGTACTTC
cdr3_aa: CASRTGQKRKETQYF

j_call: TRBJ1-2
v_call: TRBV14
d_call: -
clone_size: few
cdr3_nt: TGTGCCAGCAGTCTGTCCGTTCCTAACTATGGCTACACCTTC
cdr3_aa: CASSLSVPNYGYTF